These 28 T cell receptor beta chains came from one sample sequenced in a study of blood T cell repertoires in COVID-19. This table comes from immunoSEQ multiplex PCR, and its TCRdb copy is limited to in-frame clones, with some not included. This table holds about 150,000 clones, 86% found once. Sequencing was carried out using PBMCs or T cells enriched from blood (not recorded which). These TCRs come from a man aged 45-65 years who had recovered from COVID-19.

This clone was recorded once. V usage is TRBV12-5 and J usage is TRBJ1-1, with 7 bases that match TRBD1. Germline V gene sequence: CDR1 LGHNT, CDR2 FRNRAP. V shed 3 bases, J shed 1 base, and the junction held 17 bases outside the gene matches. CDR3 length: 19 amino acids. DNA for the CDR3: TGTGCTAGTGGTTTCTGGAGTCAGAGACCGGGACAGCCGAACACTGAAGCTTTCTTT. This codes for CASGFWSQRPGQPNTEAFF.

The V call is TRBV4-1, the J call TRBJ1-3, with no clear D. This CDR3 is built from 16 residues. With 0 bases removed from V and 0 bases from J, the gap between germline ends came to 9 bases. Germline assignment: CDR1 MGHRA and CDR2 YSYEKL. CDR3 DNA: TGCGCCAGCAGCCAAGACCCCACGAGCTCTGGAAACACCATATATTTT. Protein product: CASSQDPTSSGNTIYF.

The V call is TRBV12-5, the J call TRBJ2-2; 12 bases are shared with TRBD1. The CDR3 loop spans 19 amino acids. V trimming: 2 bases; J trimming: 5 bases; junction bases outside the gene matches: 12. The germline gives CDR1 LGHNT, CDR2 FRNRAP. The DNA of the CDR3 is TGTGCTAGTGGTTTGAGATTTTGGGGACAGGGGGCTTTGACCGGGGAGCTGTTTTTT. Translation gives CASGLRFWGQGALTGELFF.

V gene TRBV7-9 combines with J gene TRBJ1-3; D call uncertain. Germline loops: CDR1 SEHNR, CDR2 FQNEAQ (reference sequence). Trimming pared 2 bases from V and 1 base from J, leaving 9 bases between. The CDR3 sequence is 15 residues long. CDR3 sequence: CASSLSSVSGNTIYF. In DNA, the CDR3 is TGTGCCAGCAGCTTATCATCAGTTTCTGGAAACACCATATATTTT.

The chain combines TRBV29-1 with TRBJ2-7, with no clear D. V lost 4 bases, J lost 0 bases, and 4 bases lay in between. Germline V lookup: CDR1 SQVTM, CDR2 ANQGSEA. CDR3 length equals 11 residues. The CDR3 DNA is TGCAGCGTTGGGAGCTCCTACGAGCAGTACTTC. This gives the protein CSVGSSYEQYF.

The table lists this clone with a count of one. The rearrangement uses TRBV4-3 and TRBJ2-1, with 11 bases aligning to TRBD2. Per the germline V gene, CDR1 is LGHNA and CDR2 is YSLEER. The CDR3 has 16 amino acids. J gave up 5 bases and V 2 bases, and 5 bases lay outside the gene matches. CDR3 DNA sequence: TGCGCCAGCAGCCAACCCCTAGCGGGGGGCAACAATGAGCAGTTCTTC. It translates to CASSQPLAGGNNEQFF.

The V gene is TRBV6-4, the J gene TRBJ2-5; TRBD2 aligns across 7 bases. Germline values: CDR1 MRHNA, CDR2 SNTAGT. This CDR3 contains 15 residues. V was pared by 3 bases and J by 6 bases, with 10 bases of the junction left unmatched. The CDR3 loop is CASSESETSRQTQYF. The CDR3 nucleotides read TGTGCCAGCAGTGAATCAGAGACTAGCCGTCAGACCCAGTACTTC.

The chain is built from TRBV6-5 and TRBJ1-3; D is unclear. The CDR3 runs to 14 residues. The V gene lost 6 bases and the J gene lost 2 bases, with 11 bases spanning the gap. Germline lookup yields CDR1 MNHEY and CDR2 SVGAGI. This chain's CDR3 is CASSPRLTGNTIYF. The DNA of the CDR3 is TGTGCCAGCAGCCCCAGACTAACTGGAAACACCATATATTTT.

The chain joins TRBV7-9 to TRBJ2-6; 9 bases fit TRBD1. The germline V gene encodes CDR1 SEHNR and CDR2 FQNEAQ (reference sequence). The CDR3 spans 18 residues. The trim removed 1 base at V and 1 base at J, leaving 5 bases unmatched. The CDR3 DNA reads TGTGCCAGCAGCTTAGGACAGGGGGATCGATCTGGGGCCAACGTCCTGACTTTC. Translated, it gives CASSLGQGDRSGANVLTF.

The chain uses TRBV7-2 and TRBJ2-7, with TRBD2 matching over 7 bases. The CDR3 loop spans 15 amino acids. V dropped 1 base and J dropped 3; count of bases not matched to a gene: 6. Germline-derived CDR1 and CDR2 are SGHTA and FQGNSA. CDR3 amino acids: CASSLGGAGIYEQYV. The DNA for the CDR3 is TGTGCCAGCAGCTTAGGCGGAGCGGGGATCTACGAGCAGTACGTC.

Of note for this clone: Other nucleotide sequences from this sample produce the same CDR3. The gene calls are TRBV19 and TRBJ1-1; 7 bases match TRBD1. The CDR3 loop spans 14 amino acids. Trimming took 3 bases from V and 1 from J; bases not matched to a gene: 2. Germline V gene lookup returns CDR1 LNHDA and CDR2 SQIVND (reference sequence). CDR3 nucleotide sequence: TGTGCCAGTAGTATCGGGACAGCGAACACTGAAGCTTTCTTT. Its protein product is CASSIGTANTEAFF.

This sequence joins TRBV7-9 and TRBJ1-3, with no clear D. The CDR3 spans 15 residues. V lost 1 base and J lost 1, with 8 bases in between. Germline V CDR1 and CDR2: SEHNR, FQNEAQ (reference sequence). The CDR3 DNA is TGTGCCAGCAGCTTAGATTCCGGGTCTGGAAACACCATATATTTT. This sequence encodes CASSLDSGSGNTIYF.

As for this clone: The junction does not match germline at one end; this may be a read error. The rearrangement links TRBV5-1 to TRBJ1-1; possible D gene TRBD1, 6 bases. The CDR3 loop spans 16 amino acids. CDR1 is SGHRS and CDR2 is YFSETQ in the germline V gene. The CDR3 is CASGFFTTGMDTEAFF. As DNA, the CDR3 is TGCGCCAGCGGCTTTTTCACTACAGGGATGGACACTGAAGCTTTCTTT.

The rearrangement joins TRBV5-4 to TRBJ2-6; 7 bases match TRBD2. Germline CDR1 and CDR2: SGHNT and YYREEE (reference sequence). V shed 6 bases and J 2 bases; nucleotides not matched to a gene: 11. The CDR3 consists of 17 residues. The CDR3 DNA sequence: TGTGCCAGCACCTTTGGCGGGAGCGTGGCTGGGGCCAACGTCCTGACTTTC. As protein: CASTFGGSVAGANVLTF.

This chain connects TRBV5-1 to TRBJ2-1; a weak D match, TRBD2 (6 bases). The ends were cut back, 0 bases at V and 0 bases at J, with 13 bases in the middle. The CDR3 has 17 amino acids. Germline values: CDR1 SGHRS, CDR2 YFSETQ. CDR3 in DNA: TGCGCCAGCAGCTTGGCCGGGTTAGCGGACTCCTACAATGAGCAGTTCTTC. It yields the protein CASSLAGLADSYNEQFF.

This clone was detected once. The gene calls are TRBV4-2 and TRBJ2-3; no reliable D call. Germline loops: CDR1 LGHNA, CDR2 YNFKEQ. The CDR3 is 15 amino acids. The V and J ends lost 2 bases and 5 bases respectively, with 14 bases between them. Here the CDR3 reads CASSQPSLAQDTQYF. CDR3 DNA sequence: TGTGCCAGCAGCCAACCCTCTCTGGCCCAAGATACGCAGTATTTT.

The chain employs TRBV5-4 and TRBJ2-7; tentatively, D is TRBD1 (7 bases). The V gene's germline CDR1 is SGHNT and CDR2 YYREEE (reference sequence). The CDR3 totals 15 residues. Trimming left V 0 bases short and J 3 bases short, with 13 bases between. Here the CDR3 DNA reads TGTGCCAGCAGCTTGGCCGGCCAGGGGGGCTACGAGCAGTACTTC. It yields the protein CASSLAGQGGYEQYF.

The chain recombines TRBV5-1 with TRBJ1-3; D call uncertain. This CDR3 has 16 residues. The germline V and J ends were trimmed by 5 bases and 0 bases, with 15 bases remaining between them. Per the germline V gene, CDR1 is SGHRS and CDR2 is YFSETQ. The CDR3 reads CASSPAEGSSGNTIYF. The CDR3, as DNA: TGCGCCAGCAGTCCGGCGGAGGGTTCCTCTGGAAACACCATATATTTT.

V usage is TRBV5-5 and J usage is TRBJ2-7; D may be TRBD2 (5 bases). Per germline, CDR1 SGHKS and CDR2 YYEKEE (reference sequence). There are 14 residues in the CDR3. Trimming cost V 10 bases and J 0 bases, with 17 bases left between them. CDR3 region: CACKWGESSYEQYF. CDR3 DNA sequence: TGTGCCTGCAAGTGGGGAGAAAGCTCCTACGAGCAGTACTTC.

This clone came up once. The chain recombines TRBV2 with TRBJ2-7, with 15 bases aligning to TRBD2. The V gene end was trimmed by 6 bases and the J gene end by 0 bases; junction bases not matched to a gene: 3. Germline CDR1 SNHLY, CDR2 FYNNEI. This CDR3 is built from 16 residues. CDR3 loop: CASSGTSGGSSYEQYV. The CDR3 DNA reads TGTGCCAGCAGCGGGACTAGCGGGGGGAGCTCCTACGAGCAGTACGTC.

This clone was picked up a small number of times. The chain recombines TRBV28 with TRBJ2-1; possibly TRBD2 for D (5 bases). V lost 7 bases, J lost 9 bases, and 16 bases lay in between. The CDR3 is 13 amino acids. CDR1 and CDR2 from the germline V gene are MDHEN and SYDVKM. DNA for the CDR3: TGTGCCAGCACCGACACTAGGTCTGGTGAGCAGTTCTTC. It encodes CASTDTRSGEQFF.

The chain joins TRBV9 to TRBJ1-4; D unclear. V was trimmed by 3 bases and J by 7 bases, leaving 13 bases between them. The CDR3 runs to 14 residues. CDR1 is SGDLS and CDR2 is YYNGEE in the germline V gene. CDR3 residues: CASSGLGPGEKLFF. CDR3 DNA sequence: TGTGCCAGCAGCGGGCTGGGTCCGGGTGAAAAACTGTTTTTT.

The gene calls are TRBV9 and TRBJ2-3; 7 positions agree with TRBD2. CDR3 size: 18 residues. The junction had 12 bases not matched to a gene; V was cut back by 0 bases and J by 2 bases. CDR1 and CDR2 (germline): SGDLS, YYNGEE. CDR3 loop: CASSVATSGGGVTDTQYF. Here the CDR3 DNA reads TGTGCCAGCAGCGTAGCTACTTCGGGCGGGGGAGTCACAGATACGCAGTATTTT.

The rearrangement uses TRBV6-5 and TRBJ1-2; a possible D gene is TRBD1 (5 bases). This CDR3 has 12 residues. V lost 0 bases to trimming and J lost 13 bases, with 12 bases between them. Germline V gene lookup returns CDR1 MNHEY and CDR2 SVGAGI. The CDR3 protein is CASSYSGQGGTF. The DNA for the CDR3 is TGTGCCAGCAGTTACTCGGGGCAGGGAGGCACCTTC.

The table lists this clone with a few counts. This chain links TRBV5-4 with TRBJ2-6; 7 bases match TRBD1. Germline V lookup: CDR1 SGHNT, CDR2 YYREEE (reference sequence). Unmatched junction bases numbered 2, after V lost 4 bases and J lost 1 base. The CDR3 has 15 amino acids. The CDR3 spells CASSVTGSGANVLTF. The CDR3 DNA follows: TGTGCCAGCAGCGTGACAGGGTCTGGGGCCAACGTCCTGACTTTC.

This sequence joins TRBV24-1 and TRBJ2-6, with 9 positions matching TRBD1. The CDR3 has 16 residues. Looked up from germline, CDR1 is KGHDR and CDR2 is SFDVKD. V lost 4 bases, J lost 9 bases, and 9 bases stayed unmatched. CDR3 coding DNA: TGTGCCACCAGTGACCGGGGACAGGGCCATCTCAACGTCCTGACTTTC. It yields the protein CATSDRGQGHLNVLTF.

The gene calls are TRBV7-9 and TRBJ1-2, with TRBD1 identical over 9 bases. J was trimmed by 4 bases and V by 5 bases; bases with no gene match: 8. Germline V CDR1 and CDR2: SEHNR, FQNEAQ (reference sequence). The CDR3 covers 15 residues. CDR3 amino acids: CASSAQDRGIYGYTF. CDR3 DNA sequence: TGTGCCAGCAGCGCTCAGGACAGGGGAATCTATGGCTACACCTTC. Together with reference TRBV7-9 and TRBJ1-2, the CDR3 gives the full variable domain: DTGVSQNPRHKITKRGQNVTFRCDPISEHNRLYWYRQTLGQGPEFLTYFQNEAQLEKSRLLSDRFSAERPKGSFSTLEIQRTEQGDSAMYLCASSAQDRGIYGYTFGSGTRLTVV.

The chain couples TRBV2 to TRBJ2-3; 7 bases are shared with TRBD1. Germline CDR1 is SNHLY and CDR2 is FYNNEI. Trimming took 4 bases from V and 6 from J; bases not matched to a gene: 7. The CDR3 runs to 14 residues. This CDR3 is CASSADRVSDTQYF. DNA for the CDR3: TGTGCCAGCAGTGCCGACAGGGTCTCCGATACGCAGTATTTT.